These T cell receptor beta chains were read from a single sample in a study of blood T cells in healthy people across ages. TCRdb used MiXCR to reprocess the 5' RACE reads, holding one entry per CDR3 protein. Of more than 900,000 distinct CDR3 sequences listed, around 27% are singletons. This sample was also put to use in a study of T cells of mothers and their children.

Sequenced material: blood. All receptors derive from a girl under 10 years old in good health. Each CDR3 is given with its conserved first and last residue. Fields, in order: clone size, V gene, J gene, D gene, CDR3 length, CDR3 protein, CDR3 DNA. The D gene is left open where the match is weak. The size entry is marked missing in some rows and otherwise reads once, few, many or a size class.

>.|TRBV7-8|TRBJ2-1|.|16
CASSQQNGDAYNEQFF
TGTGCCAGCAGCCAACAAAATGGGGACGCCTACAATGAGCAGTTCTTC
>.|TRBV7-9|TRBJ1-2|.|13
CASSLAVLEGYTF
TGTGCCAGCAGCTTAGCGGTTCTGGAGGGCTACACCTTC
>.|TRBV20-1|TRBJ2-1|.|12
CSVTGVNQEQFF
TGCAGTGTTACGGGGGTGAATCAGGAGCAGTTCTTC
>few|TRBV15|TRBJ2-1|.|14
CATGIGHSYNEQFF
TGTGCCACTGGAATTGGGCACTCCTACAATGAGCAGTTCTTC
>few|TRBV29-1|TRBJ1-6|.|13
CSVKSEENSPLHF
TGCAGCGTCAAATCGGAGGAGAATTCACCCCTCCACTTT
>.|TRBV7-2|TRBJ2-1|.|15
CASSSSGLSYNEQFF
TGTGCCAGCAGCTCCAGCGGGCTCTCCTACAATGAGCAGTTCTTC
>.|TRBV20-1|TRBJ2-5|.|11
CSYSAAETQYF
TGCAGTTATTCAGCGGCGGAGACCCAGTACTTC
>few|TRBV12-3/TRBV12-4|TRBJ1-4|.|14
CASSVGGTLEKLFF
TGTGCCAGCAGTGTAGGGGGGACCCTCGAAAAACTGTTTTTT
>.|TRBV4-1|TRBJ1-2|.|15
CASSQVVGAVYGYAF
TGCGCCAGCAGCCAAGTAGTGGGCGCGGTCTATGGCTACGCCTTC
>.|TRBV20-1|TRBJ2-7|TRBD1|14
CSARPGQGGEEQYF
TGCAGTGCGCGACCGGGACAGGGGGGAGAGGAGCAGTACTTC
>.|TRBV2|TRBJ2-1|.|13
CASSETQWGEQFF
TGTGCCAGCAGTGAGACCCAATGGGGTGAGCAGTTCTTC
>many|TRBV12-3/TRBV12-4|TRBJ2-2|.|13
CASSLRGTGELFF
TGTGCCAGCAGTTTAAGAGGCACCGGGGAGCTGTTTTTT
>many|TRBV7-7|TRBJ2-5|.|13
CASSTGGGETQYF
TGTGCTAGCAGTACCGGGGGTGGGGAGACCCAGTACTTC
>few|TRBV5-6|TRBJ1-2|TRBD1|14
CASSSAGGNYGYTF
TGTGCCAGCAGTTCTGCAGGGGGAAACTATGGCTACACCTTC
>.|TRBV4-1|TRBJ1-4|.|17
CASSQDVRENRNEKLFF
TGCGCCAGCAGCCAAGATGTAAGGGAGAACAGAAATGAAAAACTGTTTTTT
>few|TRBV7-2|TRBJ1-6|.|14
CASSLKSRNSPLHF
TGTGCCAGCAGCCTCAAAAGCCGTAATTCACCCCTCCACTTT
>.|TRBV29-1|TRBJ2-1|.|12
CSVEDPSGTGVF
TGCAGCGTTGAAGATCCTTCCGGGACCGGAGTCTTC
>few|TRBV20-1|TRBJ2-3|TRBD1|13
CSARTGGVDTQYF
TGCAGTGCTAGAACAGGGGGCGTGGATACGCAGTATTTT